This T cell receptor (beta chain) originates from a study of T cell changes during pregnancy in multiple sclerosis. Only in-frame clones appear in the TCRdb table, and some are missing; sequencing was by immunoSEQ multiplex PCR. The sample holds 90,000 or so clones, roughly nine tenths seen once. V was pared by 4 bases and J by 3 bases, with 16 bases between. Germline CDR1 reads KGHSY; CDR2 reads FQNENV. This CDR3 contains 16 residues. The chain links TRBV16 to TRBJ1-5; D may be TRBD1 (6 bases). The sample in question was PBMCs, obtained in the first trimester of pregnancy. The sequence derives from a female donor in good health, serving as a control in a pregnancy study. Some clones in this sample may be carry-over from other donors' samples. CDR3 amino acids: CASSPPGGALNQPQHF. The CDR3 DNA follows: TGTGCCAGCAGCCCGCCGGGGGGGGCCCTCAATCAGCCCCAGCATTTT.